Sequencing of this T cell receptor beta chain was carried out in a study of cytomegalovirus exposure and HLA in healthy donors. Study as a whole: The 120 validation repertoires, a later analysis reported, used the same platform as the roughly 650 repertoires from the first cohort. General study findings and limits: Rarity held for most TCR sequences, but there were some public TCRs that occurred in many donors. High sensitivity and specificity were reportedly achieved when the classifier diagnosed cytomegalovirus status. The tendency of first-cohort TCR clusters to co-occur in the roughly 120 validation repertoires was identified by a subsequent analysis.

In germline, CDR1 is SGDLS, CDR2 YYNGEE. V was pared by 2 bases and J by 3 bases, with 3 bases of the junction left unmatched. The length of the CDR3 is 15 residues. Repertoires were generated with immunoSEQ multiplex PCR, while TCRdb's copy carries only in-frame clones and drops some. The top ten clones hold 1% to 1.5% of a sample with roughly 60,000 clones, around 90% of them seen once. A remark on this clone: The antigen is undetermined.

This TCR was sampled from a woman under 30 in good health and CMV-seronegative. Sequenced input: PBMCs. The chain links TRBV9 to TRBJ1-5; 9 bases fit TRBD1. DNA for the CDR3: TGTGCCAGCAGCGTCGGACAGGGGAACAATCAGCCCCAGCATTTT. Translating it yields CASSVGQGNNQPQHF.